This TCR beta chain emerged from a study of T cells in localized non-small cell lung cancer. The study, taken as a whole, reports: Uninvolved adjacent lung showed the highest T cell clonality, exceeding tumor.

Of note for this clone: Its antigen is unidentified.

The trim removed 8 bases at V and 0 bases at J, leaving 4 bases unmatched. The CDR3 sequence is 15 residues long. The germline V gene encodes CDR1 MNHGY and CDR2 SAAAGT. Produced via immunoSEQ multiplex PCR; TCRdb's table is partial and in-frame only. This table has 2,000 to 3,000 clones, under 25% appearing once. This TCR was sampled from a man between 40 and 70 years old with stage II lung adenocarcinoma. The chain carries TRBV6-8 and TRBJ1-5, with 10 bases fitting TRBD1. Sequencing used lung tumor tissue, obtained before any cancer treatment. The CDR3 coding sequence is TGTGCCAGCTCCGACAGGGGGCTTAGCAATCAGCCCCAGCATTTT. Amino acids: CASSDRGLSNQPQHF.